Sequencing of this T cell receptor (beta chain) was carried out in a study of siplizumab effects on memory and regulatory T cells (dated 2019 in TCRdb). General notes on the study: The study looked at the effect of siplizumab, an anti-CD2 antibody, on alloreactive T-cell subsets in allogeneic mixed lymphocyte reactions made from human PBMCs. The investigation overall reported the following: Whether proliferating Tregs from siplizumab cultures were suppressive was not functionally confirmed. Because sequences at frequencies below about 10^-5 were poorly captured, only a minor fraction of alloreactive clones could be mapped back to unstimulated subsets. Greater diversity appeared to be present in unstimulated naive T cells than in memory T cells, and a substantial contribution to the alloresponse seemed to be made by naive cells. Siplizumab significantly reduced the cumulative frequency of alloreactive sequences traceable to unstimulated CD4+ memory T cells. For roughly 80-95% of proliferating CD4+ or CD8+ clones, no naive or memory phenotype could be assigned. In reactions with siplizumab, an average of about 69% of mappable alloreactive CD4+ clones were Treg-derived, compared with 25% to 30% in control reactions.

Sorted unstimulated T cells, along with proliferating T cells recovered from mixed lymphocyte reactions, underwent TCRbeta CDR3 sequencing. Fresh whole blood from roughly 10 HLA-typed healthy donors was used to isolate PBMCs. To map where alloreactive clones came from, CD4+ non-regulatory T cells in the unstimulated state were FACS-sorted. A distance of 10 bases separates the germline ends of V and J, which lose 2 bases and 5 bases respectively. CDR1 and CDR2 are read off the germline V gene as SGHTA and FQGNSA. The CDR3 has 14 amino acids, counting the end cysteine and phenylalanine. Kept here is only the CDR3 DNA, which spans 42 bases and is read in frame from base 1. Remarks on this clone: This receptor's antigen is unknown. Base quality data are lacking; no much larger clone is found one base away.

To prepare the library, the immunoSEQ multiplex PCR assay was applied. Each sample had 80,000 to 100,000 TCR templates assayed by the deep sequencing platform. Genomic DNA extracted from sorted T cells was used for TCRbeta CDR3 sequencing. In the original analysis: Clonal analysis of TCRbeta CDR3 data was done in the R programming language. Unstimulated samples were compared with post-reaction CFSE-low samples to define alloreactive CD4+ and CD8+ clones. Regulatory or non-regulatory origin was assigned to alloreactive CD4+ clones by matching of sequences to sorted unstimulated Treg and non-Treg repertoires. TCRdb mirrors the immuneACCESS table, restricted to in-frame sequences. Some clones are absent from its copies; in checked studies, under half trace to an unresolved V gene, and the reason for the others is unknown. D and trimming were read from the DNA, whereas the V and J calls and clone size are those reported in that table. Present in this sample are some 100,000 clones, 85% to 95% of which were seen just once. The ten largest clones represent 1% to 1.5% of the sample.

The rearrangement combines TRBV7-2 with TRBJ1-5; the D segment cannot be called with confidence. The specimen was non-Treg CD4+ T cells sorted from blood. According to the study, the label for this sample's cell subset or site signals: FACS-sorted unstimulated CD4+ non-regulatory T cells. The receptor comes from a human donor in good health. The bases read TGTGCCAGCAGCTTAACGGGCAGTTATCAGCCCCAGCATTTT. This gives the protein CASSLTGSYQPQHF.